This T cell receptor (beta chain) was obtained from a study of T cell responses to AZD1222 COVID-19 vaccine. About the research overall: Second-dose intervals of approximately 4 or approximately 12 weeks were pooled.

The study's findings and limits: Among the donors, most were white British and more were female, and clonal diversity was possibly underestimated. Distributed over spike, vaccine-associated CD4 TCRs predominated at 160-218 and 743-854.

This CDR3 has 15 amino acids. Per germline, CDR1 SGHKS and CDR2 YYEKEE (reference sequence). V was pared by 0 bases and J by 5 bases, with 8 bases of the junction left unmatched. Libraries were prepared by immunoSEQ multiplex PCR; TCRdb keeps only in-frame clonotypes and omits some of them. The table records over 95,000 clones, about 85% of them present only once. Turning to this clone: Its antigen is unidentified.

The chain recombines TRBV5-5 with TRBJ2-7; 7 nucleotides line up with TRBD2. The sequence derives from an adult in good health. The sample here was peripheral blood, taken on day 0 of AZD1222 vaccination. As DNA, the CDR3 is TGTGCCAGCAGCTTGGCCATTGGGGGGGAGGACGAGCAGTACTTC. Translating gives CASSLAIGGEDEQYF. The variable domain in full, completed from reference TRBV5-5 and TRBJ2-7, reads DAGVTQSPTHLIKTRGQQVTLRCSPISGHKSVSWYQQVLGQGPQFIFQYYEKEERGRGNFPDRFSARQFPNYSSELNVNALLLGDSALYLCASSLAIGGEDEQYFGPGTRLTVT.